What follows is one T cell receptor (beta chain) and its context. Its antigen is unknown. This sample was taken from a study of early T cells in non-severe SARS-CoV-2 infection. For the study at large: Bulk RNA from unsorted whole blood was sequenced; chains were unpaired. Points from the study as a whole: Using VDJdb, the matching emphasized anti-spike CD8 responses while missing private and CD4 specificities.

Germline CDR1 MNHNY, CDR2 SVGAGI (reference sequence). The CDR3 consists of 13 residues. Trimming cost V 2 bases and J 7 bases, with 11 bases left between them. The TCR library protocol attached unique molecular identifiers to the individual cDNA molecules. TCRdb re-called the 5' RACE reads through MiXCR, storing one row per CDR3 protein. Of about 80,000 distinct CDR3 sequences in the sample, around 15% were seen once. The specimen was whole blood. The chain joins TRBV6-6 to TRBJ1-1; tentative D call: TRBD1 (6 bases). The sequence was collected from an adult who was a healthcare worker with PCR-confirmed SARS-CoV-2 infection or an uninfected control (not recorded which). The CDR3 reads CASSYQQGHEAFF. CDR3 sequence (DNA): TGTGCCAGCAGTTACCAACAGGGCCATGAAGCTTTCTTT.